Listed here are 24 T cell receptor beta chains from one sample, sequenced in a study of shared clonotypes between healthy human individuals. TCRdb's table, derived via immunoSEQ multiplex PCR, lists solely in-frame clones and lacks some. Altogether roughly 2,500,000 clones are present, roughly 93% being singletons, with the ten largest covering 0.35% to 0.45%. Sequencing was carried out using naive CD4+ T cells from PBMCs. As to subset: CD45RA+ positively selected. These receptors were obtained from a man aged 18 to 30 in good health. Some clones in this sample may be carry-over from other donors' samples.

This chain joins TRBV27 and TRBJ2-1; 12 nucleotides line up with TRBD2. The germline gives CDR1 MNHEY, CDR2 SMNVEV (reference sequence). The CDR3 covers 16 residues. J lost 9 bases, V lost 2 bases, and 8 bases had no gene match. This CDR3 reads CASSLLASGRATEQFF. In nucleotides, the CDR3 is TGTGCCAGCAGTTTACTCGCTAGCGGGAGGGCCACTGAGCAGTTCTTC.

This clone was seen only once. This chain uses TRBV9 with TRBJ1-3; D call uncertain. Germline assignment: CDR1 SGDLS and CDR2 YYNGEE. The length of the CDR3 is 17 residues. Trimming removed 0 bases at V and 2 bases at J, with 15 bases between. The CDR3 region has the DNA TGTGCCAGCAGCGTAGCGGGAACTCCTCGTACTGGAAACACCATATATTTT. Residues: CASSVAGTPRTGNTIYF.

As regards this clone: The sample holds other DNA sequences that translate to the same CDR3. The rearrangement links TRBV5-4 to TRBJ2-1; TRBD2 agrees at 13 bases. Germline V gene lookup returns CDR1 SGHNT and CDR2 YYREEE (reference sequence). The length of the CDR3 is 15 residues. Trimming cost V 0 bases and J 6 bases; bases outside gene matches: 0. The CDR3: CASSLGTSGSNEQFF. The CDR3 DNA is TGTGCCAGCAGCTTGGGGACTAGCGGGAGCAATGAGCAGTTCTTC.

The count of this clone is one. V gene TRBV19 combines with J gene TRBJ1-2; D remains unclear. CDR1 is LNHDA, CDR2 SQIVND, per germline (reference sequence). With 0 bases removed from V and 4 bases from J, the gap between germline ends came to 12 bases. The CDR3 contains 15 residues. The CDR3 loop is CASSIDFRRVYGYTF. The CDR3 nucleotides read TGTGCCAGTAGTATAGATTTTAGACGGGTCTATGGCTACACCTTC.

The chain combines TRBV18 with TRBJ2-6, with TRBD1 matching over 9 bases. The CDR3 contains 17 residues. CDR1 KGHSH and CDR2 LQKENI come from the germline V gene. V gave up 3 bases and J gave up 0 bases; unmatched junction bases: 3. The CDR3 here is CASSPGTGFSGANVLTF. The CDR3 DNA is TGTGCCAGCTCACCTGGGACAGGGTTCTCTGGGGCCAACGTCCTGACTTTC. Together with reference TRBV18 and TRBJ2-6, the CDR3 gives the full variable domain: NAGVMQNPRHLVRRRGQEARLRCSPMKGHSHVYWYRQLPEEGLKFMVYLQKENIIDESGMPKERFSAEFPKEGPSILRIQQVVRGDSAAYFCASSPGTGFSGANVLTFGAGSRLTVL.

The chain has TRBV6-1 and TRBJ2-1; maybe TRBD1 (7 bases). V was shortened by 2 bases and J by 1 base, with 9 bases between the two germline ends. Germline V lookup: CDR1 MNHNS, CDR2 SASEGT. This CDR3 region has 15 residues. CDR3 residues: CASSEQGGSYNEQFF. CDR3 sequence (DNA): TGTGCCAGCAGTGAACAGGGGGGATCCTACAATGAGCAGTTCTTC.

The chain employs TRBV10-3 and TRBJ1-4; 7 bases agree with TRBD1. Germline lookup yields CDR1 ENHRY and CDR2 SYGVKD. This CDR3 has 14 residues. The V segment lost 6 bases and the J segment 8 bases; nucleotides outside the gene matches: 9. CDR3 amino acids: CAIRGTGAGEKLFF. The CDR3 nucleotides are TGTGCCATCAGGGGAACAGGGGCGGGAGAAAAACTGTTTTTT.

The J gene is TRBJ1-2, the V gene TRBV6-6, with D maybe TRBD1 (6 bases). The CDR3 is made up of 15 amino acids. Looked up from germline, CDR1 is MNHNY and CDR2 is SVGAGI (reference sequence). Trimming left V 6 bases short and J 4 bases short, with 18 bases between. CDR3 amino acids: CASRPLGQNLYGYTF. Written as DNA, the CDR3 is TGTGCCAGCAGACCCCTCGGACAGAACCTCTATGGCTACACCTTC.

V usage is TRBV30 and J usage is TRBJ1-4; no clear D gene. This CDR3 region has 12 residues. The ends were cut back, 2 bases at V and 4 bases at J, with 5 bases in the middle. Germline-derived CDR1 and CDR2 are GTSNPN and SVGIG (reference sequence). The CDR3 spells CAWSRLNEKLFF. CDR3 DNA sequence: TGTGCCTGGAGTCGACTTAATGAAAAACTGTTTTTT.

The V call is TRBV2, the J call TRBJ1-1; 7 bases line up with TRBD1. The CDR3 covers 14 residues. V was pared by 5 bases and J by 2 bases, with 5 bases of the junction left unmatched. CDR1 and CDR2 from the germline V gene are SNHLY and FYNNEI. The DNA for the CDR3 is TGTGCCAGCAGTCCAGGGGGTGTTAACACTGAAGCTTTCTTT. Its protein product is CASSPGGVNTEAFF.

The chain combines TRBV28 with TRBJ1-4; D is undetermined. The CDR3 spans 13 residues. Trimming left V 6 bases short and J 8 bases short, with 13 bases between. Germline loops: CDR1 MDHEN, CDR2 SYDVKM. DNA of the CDR3: TGTGCCAGCAGCCCCCCCCTGAACGAAAAACTGTTTTTT. It encodes CASSPPLNEKLFF.

This clone was seen once. The J gene is TRBJ1-5, the V gene TRBV7-9; D is possibly TRBD1 (5 bases). The V end lost 0 bases, the J end lost 5 bases, and 17 bases lay between the germline ends. The length of the CDR3 is 17 residues. The germline V gene has CDR1 SEHNR and CDR2 FQNEAQ (reference sequence). The CDR3 sequence: CASSLALGTLGDQPQHF. The DNA of the CDR3 is TGTGCCAGCAGCTTAGCGCTGGGGACCCTCGGGGATCAGCCCCAGCATTTT.

V usage is TRBV5-1 and J usage is TRBJ2-5, with D possibly called TRBD1 or TRBD2 (5 bases each). The ends were cut back, 2 bases at V and 5 bases at J, with 13 bases in the middle. The CDR3 spans 14 residues. Germline V lookup: CDR1 SGHRS, CDR2 YFSETQ. The CDR3 DNA sequence: TGCGCCAGCAGCTTTAGGGACCCCAGTGAGACCCAGTACTTC. Protein: CASSFRDPSETQYF. The full variable domain, in which reference TRBV5-1 and TRBJ2-5 provide the parts outside the CDR3, is KAGVTQTPRYLIKTRGQQVTLSCSPISGHRSVSWYQQTPGQGLQFLFEYFSETQRNKGNFPGRFSGRQFSNSRSEMNVSTLELGDSALYLCASSFRDPSETQYFGPGTRLLVL.

This chain connects TRBV2 to TRBJ2-1; D remains unclear. The germline CDR1 and CDR2 sequences are SNHLY and FYNNEI. V was pared by 4 bases and J by 1 base, with 11 bases between. The CDR3 runs to 15 residues. In nucleotides, the CDR3 is TGTGCCAGCAGTGCCCTCGCGGCTTCCTACAATGAGCAGTTCTTC. Translation: CASSALAASYNEQFF.

About this clone: The same CDR3 also results from other DNA sequences found in this sample. J is TRBJ1-1 and V is TRBV20-1; TRBD1 might be the D (6 bases). The CDR3 loop spans 11 amino acids. Germline V gene data show CDR1 as DFQATT and CDR2 as SNEGSKA (reference sequence). Between the trimmed V and J ends, which lost 5 bases and 3 bases, there was a span of 7 bases. The chain's CDR3 is CSAPGDTEAFF. The CDR3 DNA reads as TGCAGTGCTCCAGGGGACACTGAAGCTTTCTTT.

J is TRBJ1-5 and V is TRBV4-1; no definite D call. This CDR3 is built from 14 residues. Germline V gene sequence: CDR1 MGHRA, CDR2 YSYEKL. V was pared by 1 base and J by 10 bases, with 14 bases between. The CDR3 DNA sequence: TGCGCCAGCAGCCAAGTCGTTATAGTTTTACCCCAGCATTTT. Protein: CASSQVVIVLPQHF.

The chain employs TRBV5-1 and TRBJ2-1; D is possibly TRBD2 (6 bases). The CDR3 is made up of 14 amino acids. Germline CDR1 reads SGHRS; CDR2 reads YFSETQ. V was shortened by 0 bases and J by 10 bases, with 14 bases between the two germline ends. Written as DNA, the CDR3 is TGCGCCAGCAGCTTGGGGGACTTCATCTCCGAGCAGTTCTTC. Translation: CASSLGDFISEQFF.

The chain couples TRBV4-1 to TRBJ2-2; the D gene is possibly TRBD2 (7 bases). There are 15 residues in the CDR3. V lost 4 bases, J lost 6 bases, and 15 bases lay in between. Germline CDR1 MGHRA, CDR2 YSYEKL. The CDR3 is CASSREGGFPGELFF. CDR3 sequence (DNA): TGCGCCAGCAGCCGGGAGGGGGGGTTTCCCGGGGAGCTGTTTTTT.

The chain uses TRBV15 and TRBJ2-3; 8 bases agree with TRBD2. This CDR3 has 18 residues. Trimming at V came to 0 bases and at J to 1 base, leaving 9 bases not matched to a gene. Germline values: CDR1 LNHNV, CDR2 YYDKDF (reference sequence). Here the CDR3 DNA reads TGTGCCACCAGCAGAGATCCCCTGCGGGGGGCGGGCACAGATACGCAGTATTTT. This codes for CATSRDPLRGAGTDTQYF.

The rearrangement uses TRBV7-9 and TRBJ1-5, with 10 bases aligning to TRBD1. This CDR3 is built from 16 residues. V lost 1 base, J lost 6 bases, and 6 bases stayed unmatched. Germline loops: CDR1 SEHNR, CDR2 FQNEAQ (reference sequence). The CDR3 reads CASSLGQGASSQPQHF. Written as DNA, the CDR3 is TGTGCCAGCAGCTTAGGACAGGGGGCTTCTAGTCAGCCCCAGCATTTT. The full variable domain, with the rest looked up from reference TRBV7-9 and TRBJ1-5, is DTGVSQNPRHKITKRGQNVTFRCDPISEHNRLYWYRQTLGQGPEFLTYFQNEAQLEKSRLLSDRFSAERPKGSFSTLEIQRTEQGDSAMYLCASSLGQGASSQPQHFGDGTRLSIL.

The V and J genes are TRBV4-2 and TRBJ1-5; D is possibly TRBD1 (5 bases). Germline V CDR1 and CDR2: LGHNA, YNFKEQ. The CDR3 is 16 residues long. The V gene lost 1 base and the J gene lost 9 bases, with 19 bases spanning the gap. The CDR3 region is CASSQGKGPPFRPQHF. The DNA of the CDR3 is TGTGCCAGCAGCCAAGGTAAGGGACCGCCCTTTCGGCCCCAGCATTTT.

The chain has TRBV30 and TRBJ2-7; D possibly corresponds to TRBD2 (6 bases). The CDR3 has 13 amino acids. V lost 4 bases to trimming and J lost 2 bases, with 12 bases between them. From germline, CDR1 is GTSNPN and CDR2 SVGIG (reference sequence). The CDR3 protein is CAWTKGTPYEQYF. CDR3 DNA: TGTGCCTGGACTAAAGGGACTCCCTACGAGCAGTACTTC.

This clone was detected once. The CDR3 sequence: CSGDRVGTEAFF. In DNA, the CDR3 is TGCAGCGGTGACAGGGTGGGCACTGAAGCTTTCTTT. This chain joins TRBV29-1 and TRBJ1-1; 7 bases are shared with TRBD1. The CDR3 loop spans 12 amino acids. Germline loops: CDR1 SQVTM, CDR2 ANQGSEA. V shed 7 bases and J 4 bases; nucleotides not matched to a gene: 6.

The rearrangement links TRBV27 to TRBJ2-3, with 8 nucleotides matching TRBD2. Per the germline V gene, CDR1 is MNHEY and CDR2 is SMNVEV (reference sequence). The CDR3 consists of 17 residues. V lost 3 bases, J lost 6 bases, and 14 bases stayed unmatched. The CDR3 sequence: CASSFLLGGRTGDTQYF. The CDR3 DNA follows: TGTGCCAGCAGTTTTCTACTGGGCGGGAGGACCGGGGATACGCAGTATTTT.